The sample holds many counts of the clone carrying this TCR beta chain. This record belongs to a study of molecular identifiers for immune sequencing clone quantification. Each CDR3 protein gets one entry after TCRdb re-called the PCR reads with MiXCR. This sample has 400,000 to 600,000 distinct CDR3 sequences, with roughly 23% found just once. Trimming took off 1 base at V and 10 bases at J, with 13 bases between the two ends. The CDR3 is 13 amino acids. Germline V gives CDR1 MGHRA, CDR2 YSYEKL. The chain is built from TRBV4-1 and TRBJ1-1; no clear D. The source of this sequence is a human donor in good health. Some libraries in this study had Jurkat cell RNA spiked in. What was sequenced was naive CD8+ T cells from blood, with Jurkat cell RNA spiked in. Subset described: FACS-sorted CD8+CD4-CCR7+CD45RA+ naive T cells. The CDR3: CASSQVSQLGAFF. The CDR3 bases are TGCGCCAGCAGCCAAGTTTCGCAGCTCGGAGCTTTCTTT.